The next 29 T cell receptor beta chains were all read from a single sample in a study of T-cell reconstitution after alpha-beta-depleted transplantation in children. The TCRbeta library was prepared with unique molecular identifiers. TCRdb reprocessed the PCR reads with MiXCR, giving one entry per CDR3 protein. The repertoire consists of about 980,000 distinct CDR3 sequences, with 25% to 35% occurring once and the leading ten covering over 25%. The sequencing here drew on PBMCs, mostly from graft donor cells, taken 360 days after TCRalphabeta/CD19-depleted stem cell transplant. Receptor source: a boy less than two years old who had a stem cell transplant for SCID, so the T cells may come from the graft donor.

This chain joins TRBV7-2 and TRBJ2-1; 7 bases fit TRBD2. CDR3 length equals 15 residues. The germline CDR1 and CDR2 sequences are SGHTA and FQGNSA. The V gene end was trimmed by 5 bases and the J gene end by 7 bases; junction bases not matched to a gene: 11. CDR3 loop: CASSTRDYLWNEQFF. The CDR3 coding sequence is TGTGCCAGCAGCACCCGGGACTACCTTTGGAATGAGCAGTTCTTC.

This clonotype appeared a few times. This rearrangement joins TRBV19 to TRBJ2-1, with 7 nucleotides matching TRBD2. Germline loops: CDR1 LNHDA, CDR2 SQIVND (reference sequence). There are 16 residues in the CDR3. V was clipped by 5 bases and J by 4 bases; unmatched bases: 11. The CDR3 reads CASSPGKGRAYNEQFF. DNA of the CDR3: TGTGCCAGTAGTCCAGGGAAAGGGAGGGCATACAATGAGCAGTTCTTC. Looking up the rest from reference TRBV19 and TRBJ2-1 gives the full variable domain: DGGITQSPKYLFRKEGQNVTLSCEQNLNHDAMYWYRQDPGQGLRLIYYSQIVNDFQKGDIAEGYSVSREKKESFPLTVTSAQKNPTAFYLCASSPGKGRAYNEQFFGPGTRLTVL.

The J gene is TRBJ2-3, the V gene TRBV27, with D possibly being TRBD1 or TRBD2 (5 bases each). This CDR3 region has 13 residues. V dropped 3 bases and J dropped 6 bases, with 10 bases sitting between them. CDR1 is MNHEY, CDR2 SMNVEV, per germline (reference sequence). Here the CDR3 DNA reads TGTGCCAGCAGTTTCGGGGCTGGGGATACGCAGTATTTT. As protein: CASSFGAGDTQYF.

This clonotype has more than one count but fewer than ten. The chain has TRBV10-3 and TRBJ2-7, with a possible D match to TRBD1 (6 bases). V was shortened by 3 bases and J by 4 bases, with 16 bases between the two germline ends. Per germline, CDR1 ENHRY and CDR2 SYGVKD. The CDR3 extends over 15 amino acids. This CDR3 reads CAISDPTGTIYEQYF. For the CDR3, the DNA is TGTGCCATCAGTGACCCAACCGGGACAATTTACGAGCAGTACTTC.

The chain combines TRBV5-1 with TRBJ2-7; no clear D gene. There are 14 residues in the CDR3. CDR1 and CDR2 from the germline V gene are SGHRS and YFSETQ. V lost 3 bases to trimming and J lost 6 bases, with 16 bases between them. The CDR3 sequence is CASSYRLNRAEQYF. As DNA, the CDR3 is TGCGCCAGCAGCTACAGACTGAATCGCGCCGAGCAGTACTTC.

This clonotype came up a few times. The chain joins TRBV12-3 or TRBV12-4 to TRBJ2-1, with 8 nucleotides matching TRBD2. The J segment lost 0 bases and the V segment lost 7 bases, leaving 5 bases of the junction unmatched. There are 15 residues in the CDR3. The CDR3 sequence: CASTLAGSSYNEQFF. The DNA for the CDR3 is TGTGCCAGCACCTTAGCGGGGAGCTCCTACAATGAGCAGTTCTTC.

V gene TRBV13 combines with J gene TRBJ2-3, with D possibly called TRBD1 or TRBD2 (5 bases each). Germline V lookup: CDR1 PRHDT, CDR2 FYEKMQ (reference sequence). V lost 5 bases and J lost 2, with 14 bases in between. The CDR3 consists of 15 residues. DNA for the CDR3: TGTGCCAGCAGCAAAGGACTGGGGGACACAGATACGCAGTATTTT. This codes for CASSKGLGDTDTQYF.

This clonotype was seen a handful of times. The V and J genes are TRBV19 and TRBJ2-6; 9 bases fit TRBD1. The germline V gene encodes CDR1 LNHDA and CDR2 SQIVND (reference sequence). CDR3 length: 18 amino acids. With 7 bases clipped from V and 4 bases from J, the junction kept 14 bases outside the gene matches. CDR3 bases: TGTGCCAGTAACCCAGACAGGGGGTGGCACCTGGGGGCCAACGTCCTGACTTTC. Encoded protein: CASNPDRGWHLGANVLTF.

This clonotype is a singleton in its sample. V is TRBV28 and J is TRBJ2-7, with 8 positions matching TRBD2. The CDR3 length is 15 residues. V dropped 6 bases and J dropped 3; count of bases not matched to a gene: 10. Germline assignment: CDR1 MDHEN and CDR2 SYDVKM. The CDR3 DNA sequence: TGTGCCAGCAGCGAACGGGGGGGCCTGAACTACGAGCAGTACTTC. It specifies CASSERGGLNYEQYF.

The rearrangement joins TRBV4-1 to TRBJ1-2; D is unresolved. The V gene lost 4 bases and the J gene lost 6 bases, with 12 bases spanning the gap. Germline V gene lookup returns CDR1 MGHRA and CDR2 YSYEKL. This CDR3 spans 13 amino acids. CDR3 DNA sequence: TGCGCCAGCAGCCCTTGGGCCTTGCATGGCTACACCTTC. Amino acid sequence: CASSPWALHGYTF.

V usage is TRBV12-3 or TRBV12-4 and J usage is TRBJ2-1; D uncertain. The V and J ends lost 0 bases and 2 bases respectively, with 8 bases between them. The CDR3 is 15 residues long. CDR3 amino acids: CASSLAANPYNEQFF. The DNA of the CDR3 is TGTGCCAGCAGTTTAGCTGCAAACCCCTACAATGAGCAGTTCTTC.

The chain employs TRBV18 and TRBJ2-2; 7 bases are a match to TRBD1. The CDR3 has 14 residues. With 9 bases clipped from V and 3 bases from J, the junction kept 7 bases outside the gene matches. Germline V CDR1 and CDR2: KGHSH, LQKENI. The CDR3 DNA is TGTGCCAGTCAGCGGACAGGCTACACCGGGGAGCTGTTTTTT. Its protein product is CASQRTGYTGELFF.

This clonotype was counted a few times. This chain joins TRBV5-1 and TRBJ2-1, with D possibly TRBD2 on 5 matching bases. Germline V gives CDR1 SGHRS, CDR2 YFSETQ. Trimming pared 7 bases from V and 3 bases from J, leaving 23 bases between. The CDR3 contains 17 residues. The CDR3 coding sequence is TGCGCCAGCGACCGCGGGCTCGCCCGTGGAAACTACAATGAGCAGTTCTTC. Translated: CASDRGLARGNYNEQFF.

V usage is TRBV11-2 and J usage is TRBJ2-7; TRBD1 agrees at 8 bases. Germline-derived CDR1 and CDR2 are SGHAT and FQNNGV. This CDR3 region has 16 residues. The ends lost 5 bases at V and 3 bases at J; junction bases unmatched: 12. CDR3 sequence: CASSRPGTGHFYEQYF. The CDR3 DNA is TGTGCCAGCAGCCGCCCTGGGACAGGACATTTCTACGAGCAGTACTTC.

This clonotype has at least ten counts. This chain connects TRBV5-1 to TRBJ2-1, with 10 bases lining up with TRBD2. V trimming: 4 bases; J trimming: 4 bases; junction bases outside the gene matches: 8. Germline V gives CDR1 SGHRS, CDR2 YFSETQ. The CDR3 has 16 residues. The CDR3 DNA reads TGCGCCAGCAGCCCACTCCCAGCGGGGGGGTACAATGAGCAGTTCTTC. Protein: CASSPLPAGGYNEQFF.

This sequence joins TRBV5-1 and TRBJ2-2; 8 bases are a match to TRBD1. V dropped 3 bases and J dropped 3; count of bases not matched to a gene: 1. The CDR3 runs to 14 residues. CDR1 is SGHRS and CDR2 is YFSETQ in the germline V gene. Here the CDR3 reads CASSSGGDTGELFF. DNA for the CDR3: TGCGCCAGCAGCTCAGGGGGCGACACCGGGGAGCTGTTTTTT.

This clonotype was detected many times. This chain links TRBV9 with TRBJ2-3; 9 bases align to TRBD1. This CDR3 is 16 amino acids long. CDR1 and CDR2 (germline): SGDLS, YYNGEE. Losses at the gene ends were 7 bases for V and 2 bases for J; bases not matched to a gene: 11. For the CDR3, the DNA is TGTGCCAGCGGGACAGGGCCGGAGAGGATCACAGATACGCAGTATTTT. Translated, it gives CASGTGPERITDTQYF. The whole variable domain, filled in from reference TRBV9 and TRBJ2-3, reads DSGVTQTPKHLITATGQRVTLRCSPRSGDLSVYWYQQSLDQGLQFLIQYYNGEERAKGNILERFSAQQFPDLHSELNLSSLELGDSALYFCASGTGPERITDTQYFGPGTRLTVL.

The chain employs TRBV15 and TRBJ1-4; weak D call: TRBD1 (5 bases). There are 13 residues in the CDR3. In germline, CDR1 is LNHNV, CDR2 YYDKDF (reference sequence). V lost 4 bases and J lost 2, with 5 bases in between. The CDR3 reads CATSKGTNEKLFF. The CDR3 bases are TGTGCCACCAGCAAGGGGACTAATGAAAAACTGTTTTTT.

This clonotype was seen just once. CDR3 nucleotide sequence: TGTGCCAGCAGCCAAGATAGTATGGCAGGGGGATCCTACGAGCAGTACTTC. Encoded protein: CASSQDSMAGGSYEQYF. This rearrangement joins TRBV3-1 to TRBJ2-7, with 7 bases aligning to TRBD1. This CDR3 spans 17 amino acids. V gave up 0 bases and J gave up 1 base; unmatched junction bases: 9. Germline CDR1 reads LGHDT; CDR2 reads YNNKEL (reference sequence).

This clonotype was counted only a few times. The chain uses TRBV15 and TRBJ2-3; 14 bases align to TRBD2. The germline CDR1 and CDR2 sequences are LNHNV and YYDKDF (reference sequence). V was clipped by 4 bases and J by 4 bases; unmatched bases: 4. CDR3 length equals 16 residues. For the CDR3, the DNA is TGTGCCACCAGCACCTGGACTAGCGGGGGGCCAGATACGCAGTATTTT. It encodes CATSTWTSGGPDTQYF.

This rearrangement joins TRBV12-3 or TRBV12-4 to TRBJ1-1, with TRBD1 matching 11 bases. The CDR3 is made up of 15 amino acids. The trim removed 7 bases at V and 6 bases at J, leaving 10 bases unmatched. CDR3 residues: CASTTFGQGASEAFF. DNA of the CDR3: TGTGCCAGCACCACCTTCGGACAGGGGGCGTCTGAAGCTTTCTTT.

This clonotype was detected only a few times. The chain combines TRBV27 with TRBJ2-7, with D unclear. The germline gives CDR1 MNHEY, CDR2 SMNVEV (reference sequence). Trimming took 4 bases from V and 2 from J, leaving 9 bases between them. This CDR3 is 13 amino acids long. The CDR3 nucleotides are TGTGCCAGCAGTTCCTCCCAAACCTACGAGCAGTACTTC. It codes for CASSSSQTYEQYF.

The rearrangement uses TRBV6-2 or TRBV6-3 and TRBJ2-3; 10 bases agree with TRBD2. V shed 6 bases, J shed 6 bases, and the junction held 6 bases outside the gene matches. The CDR3 is 14 amino acids. CDR1 and CDR2 from the germline V gene are MNHEY and SVGEGT. This chain's CDR3 is CASRPGLALDTQYF. The CDR3 region has the DNA TGTGCCAGCAGACCGGGACTAGCGTTGGATACGCAGTATTTT.

This clonotype came up a few times. The rearrangement joins TRBV5-1 to TRBJ2-7, with unresolved D. Germline V gene sequence: CDR1 SGHRS, CDR2 YFSETQ. V was pared by 6 bases and J by 0 bases, with 13 bases between. The CDR3 loop spans 14 amino acids. CDR3 region: CASIPGPSSYEQYF. The CDR3, as DNA: TGCGCCAGCATCCCGGGTCCCAGCTCCTACGAGCAGTACTTC.

This rearrangement joins TRBV20-1 to TRBJ1-2; TRBD1 aligns across 7 bases. V was pared by 7 bases and J by 9 bases, with 14 bases of the junction left unmatched. There are 13 residues in the CDR3. Germline V gene lookup returns CDR1 DFQATT and CDR2 SNEGSKA (reference sequence). The CDR3 reads CSGATGEGRSYTF. In DNA, the CDR3 is TGCAGTGGGGCAACAGGGGAGGGTAGGAGCTACACCTTC.

This clonotype was picked up many times. The chain joins TRBV25-1 to TRBJ2-1, with D unresolved. Germline V gene lookup returns CDR1 MGHDK and CDR2 SYGVNS. V lost 5 bases to trimming and J lost 8 bases, with 13 bases between them. The CDR3 is 13 amino acids. CDR3 sequence: CASSLQSWDEQFF. The CDR3 bases are TGTGCCAGCAGTTTACAGAGTTGGGATGAGCAGTTCTTC.

CDR3 region: CASSLSPRGPYNEQFF. The CDR3, as DNA: TGTGCCAGCAGCTTGAGCCCCCGGGGGCCTTACAATGAGCAGTTCTTC. The chain combines TRBV5-6 with TRBJ2-1; D could derive from TRBD1 or TRBD2 (6 bases each). The CDR3 length is 16 residues. V was clipped by 1 base and J by 4 bases, with 15 bases between them. Germline CDR1 is SGHDT and CDR2 is YYEEEE.

This chain connects TRBV24-1 to TRBJ2-1; D is unclear. V was trimmed by 3 bases and J by 5 bases, leaving 10 bases between them. Germline CDR1 KGHDR, CDR2 SFDVKD. This CDR3 has 14 amino acids. CDR3 DNA: TGTGCCACCAGTGATCGTCCGCCCCACAATGAGCAGTTCTTC. This sequence encodes CATSDRPPHNEQFF.

The rearrangement uses TRBV12-3 or TRBV12-4 and TRBJ2-5; TRBD2 is a possible D gene (5 bases). V was clipped by 3 bases and J by 4 bases, with 15 bases between them. The CDR3 covers 15 residues. The CDR3 spells CASSFFGVLGETQYF. CDR3 coding DNA: TGTGCCAGCAGTTTTTTCGGGGTACTTGGAGAGACCCAGTACTTC.